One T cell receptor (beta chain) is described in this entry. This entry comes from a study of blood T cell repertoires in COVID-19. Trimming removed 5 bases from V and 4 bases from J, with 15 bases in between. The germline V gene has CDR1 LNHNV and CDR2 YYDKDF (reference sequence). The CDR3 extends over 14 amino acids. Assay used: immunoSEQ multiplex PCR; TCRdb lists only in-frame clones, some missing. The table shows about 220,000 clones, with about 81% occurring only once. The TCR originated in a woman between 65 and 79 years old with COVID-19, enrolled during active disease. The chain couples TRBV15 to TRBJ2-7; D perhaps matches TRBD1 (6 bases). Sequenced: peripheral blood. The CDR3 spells CATSPRDNPYEQYF. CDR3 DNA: TGTGCCACCAGCCCCCGGGACAACCCGTACGAGCAGTACTTC.